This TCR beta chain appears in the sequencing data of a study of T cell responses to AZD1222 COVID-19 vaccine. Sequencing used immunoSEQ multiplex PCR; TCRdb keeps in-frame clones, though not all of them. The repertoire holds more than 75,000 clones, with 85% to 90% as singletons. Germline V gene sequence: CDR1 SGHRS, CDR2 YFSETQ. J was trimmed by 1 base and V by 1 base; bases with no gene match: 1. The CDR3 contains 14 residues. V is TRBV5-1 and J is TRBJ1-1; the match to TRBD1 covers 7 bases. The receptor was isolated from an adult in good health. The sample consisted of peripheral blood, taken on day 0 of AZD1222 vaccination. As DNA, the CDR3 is TGCGCCAGCAGCTTGCACAGGGGGAACACTGAAGCTTTCTTT. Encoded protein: CASSLHRGNTEAFF.